Listed below are T cell receptor beta chains from one sample, sequenced in a study of blood T cells in healthy people across ages. TCRdb analysed the 5' RACE reads with MiXCR anew, one entry per CDR3 protein. Seen here are about 640,000 distinct CDR3 sequences, under 70% observed once, and the top ten hold 30% to 45%. The sample comprised blood. These receptors were collected from a man aged 55 to 70 in good health. CDR3s include the opening cysteine and the closing phenylalanine or tryptophan. A D gene is named only where the DNA matches it firmly. Expanded clones are given a class, and other clones once, few, many or no size at all.

TRBD1	TRBJ2-4	TRBV28	few	TGTGCCAGCAGTCTTGCGGGACAGGTTAGGATTCAGTACTTC	CASSLAGQVRIQYF
.	TRBJ2-7	TRBV4-2	few	TGTGCCAGCAGCCCGACCCAGGCTGGCGAGCAGTACTTC	CASSPTQAGEQYF
TRBD2	TRBJ2-1	TRBV3-1	.	TGTGCCAGCAGCCATCTAGCGGGCTGGGATGAGCAGTTCTTC	CASSHLAGWDEQFF
TRBD1	TRBJ2-1	TRBV12-3/TRBV12-4	.	TGTGCCAGCAGTTCAAACGACAGGGCCTACAATGAGCAGTTCTTC	CASSSNDRAYNEQFF
.	TRBJ2-5	TRBV7-6	.	TGTGCCAGCAGCCCACGGCCCGCCTCCCAAGAGACCCAGTACTTC	CASSPRPASQETQYF
.	TRBJ2-5	TRBV4-1	.	TGCGCCAGCAGCCAAGGGCGGGACAGTCGACGAGAGACCCAGTACTTC	CASSQGRDSRRETQYF
.	TRBJ1-2	TRBV12-3/TRBV12-4	.	TGTGCCAGCACCCCCGGTGGGAGTACACCATATGGCTACACCTTC	CASTPGGSTPYGYTF
TRBD1	TRBJ1-4	TRBV15	few	TGTGCCACCAGCAGAGATTACGGAGGGGGCGTGCATAATGAAAAACTGTTTTTT	CATSRDYGGGVHNEKLFF
.	TRBJ2-5	TRBV29-1	.	TGCAGCGTTTGTCAGGGACGACAAGAGACCCAGTACTTC	CSVCQGRQETQYF
.	TRBJ2-3	TRBV3-1	.	TGTGCCAGCAGCCGCCTTCTGGGAAAGGGGGGCACAGATACGCAGTATTTT	CASSRLLGKGGTDTQYF
.	TRBJ2-3	TRBV27	once	TGTGCCAGCTCTCGGCGAGGGGTCAGCACAGATACGCAGTATTTT	CASSRRGVSTDTQYF
.	TRBJ2-7	TRBV28	few	TGTGCCAGCTTGGGGAACAGGGGGGGACTCTCCTACGAGCAGTACTTC	CASLGNRGGLSYEQYF
.	TRBJ2-6	TRBV19	.	TGTGCCAGTCCCCGAGGGATGTCTGGGGCCAACGTCCTGACTTTC	CASPRGMSGANVLTF
TRBD1	TRBJ2-1	TRBV4-2	.	TGTGCCAGCAGCCAAGGGACCACAGGGGGATATGAGCAGTTCTTC	CASSQGTTGGYEQFF
.	TRBJ2-5	TRBV3-1	.	TGTGCCAGCAGCCAAGTAGTGGGTACGACCCAGTACTTC	CASSQVVGTTQYF
TRBD1	TRBJ1-2	TRBV20-1	once	TGCAGTGCTAGATCCGGGACAGGGGGCGGATATGGCTACACCTTC	CSARSGTGGGYGYTF
.	TRBJ2-5	TRBV12-3/TRBV12-4	.	TGTGCCAGCAGTCACCCGTCTTGGGAGACCCAGTACTTC	CASSHPSWETQYF
.	TRBJ2-4	TRBV20-1	.	TGCAGTGGAGGTGGGGAATCCGAAAACATTCAGTACTTC	CSGGGESENIQYF
.	TRBJ2-7	TRBV7-9	.	TGTGCCAGCAGCTTGGGCCCCCCACCCTACGAGCAGTACTTC	CASSLGPPPYEQYF
.	TRBJ2-1	TRBV2	.	TGTGCCAGCACCCCCAGGGCGACCTACAATGAGCAGTTCTTC	CASTPRATYNEQFF
.	TRBJ2-1	TRBV7-2	few	TGTGCCAGCAGCTTAGATCCGGGATCCTACAATGAGCAGTTCTTC	CASSLDPGSYNEQFF
.	TRBJ1-4	TRBV4-1	many	TGCGCCAGCAGCCAGGGACGGGGGCGAGAAAAACTGTTTTTT	CASSQGRGREKLFF
.	TRBJ2-7	TRBV20-1	.	TGCAGTGCTAGCAGTCAGGGAAGCGGGCGCGAGCAGTACTTC	CSASSQGSGREQYF
.	TRBJ2-5	TRBV5-1	few	TGCGCCAGCAGCTTGGTCAGTCCCGGACTCCGGTACTTC	CASSLVSPGLRYF
.	TRBJ1-4	TRBV20-1	.	TGCAGTGCTAGGTTGGCACAGCCAGCTGAAAAACTGTTTTTT	CSARLAQPAEKLFF
TRBD1	TRBJ2-4	TRBV6-5	.	TGTGCCAGCAGCCTACAGGGGGCAGACAAAAACATTCAGTACTTC	CASSLQGADKNIQYF
TRBD2	TRBJ2-2	TRBV27	.	TGTGCCAGCAGTTGGGACCTAGCGGGGACTGGCGGGGAGCTGTTTTTT	CASSWDLAGTGGELFF
.	TRBJ2-1	TRBV7-2	few	TGTGCCAGCAGCCCTACGGCCCTCTACAATGAGCAGTTCTTC	CASSPTALYNEQFF
.	TRBJ2-5	TRBV5-1	few	TGCGCCAGCAGCTTGGAGGGAGTTCGGGGGTCCCAGTACTTC	CASSLEGVRGSQYF
.	TRBJ1-2	TRBV6-5	many	TGTGCCAGCAGTTACGTCCGTCCCGGCCCCTCGTCCTATGGCTACACCTTC	CASSYVRPGPSSYGYTF
.	TRBJ1-5	TRBV29-1	.	TGCACCACGGGAGAGGGCAATCAGCCCCAGCATTTT	CTTGEGNQPQHF
.	TRBJ1-1	TRBV20-1	.	TGCAGTGCTAGAGATCCCCGAGCGGACACTGAAGCTTTCTTT	CSARDPRADTEAFF
.	TRBJ2-7	TRBV20-1	.	TGCAGTGCTAGAGATCTTTTGGGGGAGCAGTACTTC	CSARDLLGEQYF
.	TRBJ1-2	TRBV11-2	.	TGTGCCAGCAGCTTAGACACAGACAGCCCCTATGGCTACACCTTC	CASSLDTDSPYGYTF
TRBD1	TRBJ2-1	TRBV5-1	.	TGCGCCAGCAGCCGGGGACAGGTCCCCTACAATGAGCAGTTCTTC	CASSRGQVPYNEQFF
.	TRBJ2-3	TRBV6-6	.	TGTGCCAGCAGTTACGAGGGGGGTGCTGCAGATACGCAGTATTTT	CASSYEGGAADTQYF
.	TRBJ1-1	TRBV20-1	.	TGCAGTGCTAGACCGGGATATAACACTGAAGCTTTCTTT	CSARPGYNTEAFF
.	TRBJ2-7	TRBV29-1	many	TGCAGCGTTCGGAAGGACTACGAGCAGTACTTC	CSVRKDYEQYF
TRBD2	TRBJ2-5	TRBV6-2/TRBV6-3	.	TGTGCCAGCAGGATGGGACTAGCGGGGGCCTCGTACCAAGAGACCCAGTACTTC	CASRMGLAGASYQETQYF
.	TRBJ2-5	TRBV5-1	.	TGCGCCAGCAGCTTGGGGAGACCGGATTTGGGGGAGACCCAGTACTTC	CASSLGRPDLGETQYF
TRBD2	TRBJ2-3	TRBV4-2	few	TGTGCCAGCAGCCAAGTGCAGCTAGCGGGAAGAGATACGCAGTATTTT	CASSQVQLAGRDTQYF
TRBD1	TRBJ2-7	TRBV12-3/TRBV12-4	few	TGTGCCAGCAGTTCCCGGGACAGGGGGCCTCCCTACGAGCAGTACTTC	CASSSRDRGPPYEQYF
.	TRBJ1-1	TRBV18	.	TGTGCCAGCTCCCAAAGCCGGGATGAAGCTTTCTTT	CASSQSRDEAFF
TRBD1	TRBJ1-1	TRBV12-3/TRBV12-4	.	TGTGCCAGCAGTTTAGGGCTTGGGTCAGGGGGCACTGAAGCTTTCTTT	CASSLGLGSGGTEAFF
TRBD2	TRBJ2-5	TRBV20-1	.	TGCAGTGCTAGAGATCAGAAGCGGGGGACCCAAGAGACCCAGTACTTC	CSARDQKRGTQETQYF
.	TRBJ2-2	TRBV15	.	TGTGCCGCCAGCAGAGATCCCAGAAACACCGGGGAGCTGTTTTTT	CAASRDPRNTGELFF
TRBD1	TRBJ1-2	TRBV28	once	TGTGCCAGCAGTATCGGGGCAGGGGGCGCTGGCTACATCTTC	CASSIGAGGAGYIF
.	TRBJ1-1	TRBV10-3	many	TGTGCCATCAGTGAGCCGGACGGGCCCGGGACTTTCTTT	CAISEPDGPGTFF
TRBD1	TRBJ1-2	TRBV20-1	.	TGCAGTGCTGGGGACAGGGCCTATGGCTACACCTTC	CSAGDRAYGYTF
TRBD1	TRBJ2-7	TRBV12-3/TRBV12-4	.	TGTGCCAGCAGTCAAACCGGGACAGTCAACGAGCAGTACTTC	CASSQTGTVNEQYF
.	TRBJ2-5	TRBV5-1	.	TGCGCCAGCAGCTTGGGACCCAATGGGCCCCAAGAGACCCAGTACTTC	CASSLGPNGPQETQYF
.	TRBJ2-5	TRBV5-1	few	TGCGCCAGCAGTCCGGGACACCTAGAGACCCAGTACTTC	CASSPGHLETQYF
.	TRBJ2-3	TRBV7-6	few	TGTGCCAGCAGCTTAAGCCACACAGATACGCAGTATTTT	CASSLSHTDTQYF
.	TRBJ2-4	TRBV12-3/TRBV12-4	.	TGTGCCAGCAGTTTAATCGGCAGTCCCTATAAAAACATTCAGTACTTC	CASSLIGSPYKNIQYF